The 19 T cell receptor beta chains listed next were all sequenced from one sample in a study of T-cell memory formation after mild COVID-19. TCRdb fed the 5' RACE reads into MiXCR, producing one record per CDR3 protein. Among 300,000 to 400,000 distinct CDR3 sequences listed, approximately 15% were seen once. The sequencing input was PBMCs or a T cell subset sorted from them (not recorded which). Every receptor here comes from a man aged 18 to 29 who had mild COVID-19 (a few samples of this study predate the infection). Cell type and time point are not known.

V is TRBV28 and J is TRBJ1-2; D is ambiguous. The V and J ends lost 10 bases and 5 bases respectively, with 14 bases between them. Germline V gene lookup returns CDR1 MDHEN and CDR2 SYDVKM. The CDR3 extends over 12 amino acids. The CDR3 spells CATARVGYGYTF. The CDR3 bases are TGTGCCACCGCTAGGGTAGGGTATGGCTACACCTTC.

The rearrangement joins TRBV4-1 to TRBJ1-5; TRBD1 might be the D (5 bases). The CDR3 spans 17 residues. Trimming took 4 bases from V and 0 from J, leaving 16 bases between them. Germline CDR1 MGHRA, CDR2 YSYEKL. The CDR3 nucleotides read TGCGCCAGCAGCCCTCTAGGGGCCGGAAATAGCAATCAGCCCCAGCATTTT. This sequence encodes CASSPLGAGNSNQPQHF.

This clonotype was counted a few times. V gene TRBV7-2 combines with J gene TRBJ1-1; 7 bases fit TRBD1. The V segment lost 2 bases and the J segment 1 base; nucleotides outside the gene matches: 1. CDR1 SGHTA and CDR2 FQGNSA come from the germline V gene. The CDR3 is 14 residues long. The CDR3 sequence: CASSLRDRNTEAFF. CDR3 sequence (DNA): TGTGCCAGCAGCTTAAGGGACAGGAACACTGAAGCTTTCTTT. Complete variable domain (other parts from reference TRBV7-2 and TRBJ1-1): GAGVSQSPSNKVTEKGKDVELRCDPISGHTALYWYRQSLGQGLEFLIYFQGNSAPDKSGLPSDRFSAERTGGSVSTLTIQRTQQEDSAVYLCASSLRDRNTEAFFGQGTRLTVV.

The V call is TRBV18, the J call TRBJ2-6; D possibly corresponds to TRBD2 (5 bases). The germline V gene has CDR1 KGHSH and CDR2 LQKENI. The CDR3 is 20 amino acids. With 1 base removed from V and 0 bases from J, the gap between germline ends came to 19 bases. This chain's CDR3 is CASSPLASSGSYSGANVLTF. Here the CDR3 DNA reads TGTGCCAGCTCACCACTAGCGTCGTCCGGCAGTTACTCTGGGGCCAACGTCCTGACTTTC. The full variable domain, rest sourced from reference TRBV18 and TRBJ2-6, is NAGVMQNPRHLVRRRGQEARLRCSPMKGHSHVYWYRQLPEEGLKFMVYLQKENIIDESGMPKERFSAEFPKEGPSILRIQQVVRGDSAAYFCASSPLASSGSYSGANVLTFGAGSRLTVL.

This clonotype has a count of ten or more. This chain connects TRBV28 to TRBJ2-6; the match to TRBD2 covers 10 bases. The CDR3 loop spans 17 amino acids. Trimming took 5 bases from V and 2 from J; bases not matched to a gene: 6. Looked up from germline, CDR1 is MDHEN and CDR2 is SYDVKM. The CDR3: CASSLAGAYAGANVLTF. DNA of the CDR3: TGTGCCAGCAGTCTAGCGGGGGCTTATGCTGGGGCCAACGTCCTGACTTTC.

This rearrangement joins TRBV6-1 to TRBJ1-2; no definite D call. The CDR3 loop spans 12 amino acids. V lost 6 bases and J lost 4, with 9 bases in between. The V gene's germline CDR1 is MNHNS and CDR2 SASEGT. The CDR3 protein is CASSTSVYGYTF. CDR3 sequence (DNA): TGTGCCAGCAGCACGTCCGTCTATGGCTACACCTTC.

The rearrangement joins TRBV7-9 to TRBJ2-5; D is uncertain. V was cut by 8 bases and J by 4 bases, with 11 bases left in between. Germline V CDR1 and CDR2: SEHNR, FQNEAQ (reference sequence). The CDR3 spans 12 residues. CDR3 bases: TGTGCCAGCGTTTTGGGTTTAGAGACCCAGTACTTC. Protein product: CASVLGLETQYF. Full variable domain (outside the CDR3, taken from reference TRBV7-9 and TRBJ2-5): DTGVSQNPRHKITKRGQNVTFRCDPISEHNRLYWYRQTLGQGPEFLTYFQNEAQLEKSRLLSDRFSAERPKGSFSTLEIQRTEQGDSAMYLCASVLGLETQYFGPGTRLLVL.

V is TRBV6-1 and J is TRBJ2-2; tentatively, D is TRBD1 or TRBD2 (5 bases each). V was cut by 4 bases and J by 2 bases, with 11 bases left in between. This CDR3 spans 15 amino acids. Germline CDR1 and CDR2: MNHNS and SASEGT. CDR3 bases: TGTGCCAGCAGTGCCGGGGCTTTTAACACCGGGGAGCTGTTTTTT. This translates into CASSAGAFNTGELFF.

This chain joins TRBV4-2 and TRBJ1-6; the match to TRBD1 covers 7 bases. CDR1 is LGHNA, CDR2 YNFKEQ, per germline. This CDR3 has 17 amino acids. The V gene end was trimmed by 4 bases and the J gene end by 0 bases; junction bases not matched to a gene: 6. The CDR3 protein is CASSLKGTVSYNSPLHF. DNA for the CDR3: TGTGCCAGCAGCCTAAAAGGGACAGTCTCCTATAATTCACCCCTCCACTTT.

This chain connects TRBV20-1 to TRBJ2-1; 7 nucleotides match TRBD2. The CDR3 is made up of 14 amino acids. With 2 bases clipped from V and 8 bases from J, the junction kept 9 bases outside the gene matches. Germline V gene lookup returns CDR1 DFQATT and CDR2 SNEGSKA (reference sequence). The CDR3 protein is CSARRGLELDEQFF. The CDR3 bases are TGCAGTGCTAGACGAGGACTAGAATTAGATGAGCAGTTCTTC.

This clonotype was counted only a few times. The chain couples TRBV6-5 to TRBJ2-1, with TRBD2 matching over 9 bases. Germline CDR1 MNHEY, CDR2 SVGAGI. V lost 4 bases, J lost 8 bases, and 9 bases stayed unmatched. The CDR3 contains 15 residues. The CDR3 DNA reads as TGTGCCAGCAGTTTTCTGCGGGGGGGATGGGATGAGCAGTTCTTC. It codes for CASSFLRGGWDEQFF.

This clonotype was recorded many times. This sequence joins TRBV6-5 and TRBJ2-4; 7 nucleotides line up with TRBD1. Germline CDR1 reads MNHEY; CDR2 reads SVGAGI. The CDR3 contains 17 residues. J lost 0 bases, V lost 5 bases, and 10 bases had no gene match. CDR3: CASSLTGEMGAKNIQYF. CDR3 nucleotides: TGTGCCAGCAGTCTCACAGGGGAAATGGGAGCCAAAAACATTCAGTACTTC.

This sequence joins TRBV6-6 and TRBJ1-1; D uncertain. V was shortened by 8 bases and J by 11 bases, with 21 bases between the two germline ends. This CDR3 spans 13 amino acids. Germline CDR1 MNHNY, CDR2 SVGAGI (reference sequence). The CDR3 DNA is TGTGCCAGCGCGGCAGGCGGGTCATGGAAGGCTTTCTTT. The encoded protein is CASAAGGSWKAFF.

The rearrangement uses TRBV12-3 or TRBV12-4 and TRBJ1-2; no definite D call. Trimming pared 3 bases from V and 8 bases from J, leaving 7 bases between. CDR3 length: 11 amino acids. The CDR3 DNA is TGTGCCAGCAGTTTCGCCCGGGGCTACACCTTC. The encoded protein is CASSFARGYTF.

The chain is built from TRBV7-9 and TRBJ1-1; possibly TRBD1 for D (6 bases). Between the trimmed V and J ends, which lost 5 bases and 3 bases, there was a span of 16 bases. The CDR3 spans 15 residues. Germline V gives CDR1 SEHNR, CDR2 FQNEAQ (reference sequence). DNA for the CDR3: TGTGCCAGCAGCCCGAGGACAGTTTCCCACACTGAAGCTTTCTTT. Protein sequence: CASSPRTVSHTEAFF.

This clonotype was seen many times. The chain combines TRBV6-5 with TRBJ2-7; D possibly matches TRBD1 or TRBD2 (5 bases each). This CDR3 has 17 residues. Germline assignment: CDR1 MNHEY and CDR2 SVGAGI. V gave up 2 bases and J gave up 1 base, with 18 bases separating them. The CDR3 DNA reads TGTGCCAGCAGTTACCGGGGCAGTGGCGCTGATTCCTACGAGCAGTACTTC. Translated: CASSYRGSGADSYEQYF.

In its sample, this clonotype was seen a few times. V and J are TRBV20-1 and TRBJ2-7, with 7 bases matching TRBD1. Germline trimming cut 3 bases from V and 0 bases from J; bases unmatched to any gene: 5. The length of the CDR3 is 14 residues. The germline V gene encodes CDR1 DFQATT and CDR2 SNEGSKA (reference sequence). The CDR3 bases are TGCAGTGCTAGGACAGGGCTTAGCTCCTACGAGCAGTACGTC. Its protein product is CSARTGLSSYEQYV.

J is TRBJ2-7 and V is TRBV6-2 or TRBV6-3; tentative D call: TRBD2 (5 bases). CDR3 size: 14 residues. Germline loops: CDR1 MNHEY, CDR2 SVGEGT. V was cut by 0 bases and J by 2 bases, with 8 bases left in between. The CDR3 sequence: CASSYSMEAYEQYF. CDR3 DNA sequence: TGTGCCAGCAGTTACTCGATGGAGGCCTACGAGCAGTACTTC.

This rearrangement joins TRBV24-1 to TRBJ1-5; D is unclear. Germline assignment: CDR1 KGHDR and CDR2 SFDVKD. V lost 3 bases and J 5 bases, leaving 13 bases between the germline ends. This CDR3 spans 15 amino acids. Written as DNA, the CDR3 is TGTGCCACCAGTGATCCCCGGGGTGGGGATCAGCCCCAGCATTTT. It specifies CATSDPRGGDQPQHF.